This is a list of T cell receptor beta chains from one sample in a study of CD8+ T cells in alopecia areata. The protocol was immunoSEQ multiplex PCR, while the TCRdb copy is restricted to in-frame clones and leaves out a portion. The sample consists of 37,000 or so clones, 45% to 70% of them appearing once. Sample: CD4+ Tregs sorted from blood. The source of these receptors is a human donor with alopecia areata. Each CDR3 is given with its conserved first and last residue. D genes are given only for firm matches. Only some rows state a clone size, as once, few, many or a class for expanded clones.

TRBJ2-5,TRBV5-8,-,-,CASSLGGPETQYF,TGTGCCAGCAGCTTGGGGGGCCCGGAGACCCAGTACTTC
TRBJ2-7,TRBV11-3,TRBD1,few,CASSFRRDRVYEQYF,TGTGCCAGCAGCTTTAGAAGGGACAGGGTCTACGAGCAGTACTTC
TRBJ2-5,TRBV7-9,-,-,CASAKDRQDGTQYF,TGTGCCAGCGCCAAGGACCGCCAAGATGGGACCCAGTACTTC
TRBJ2-3,TRBV5-1,-,-,CASSLGGGTDTQYF,TGCGCCAGCAGCTTGGGCGGGGGCACAGATACGCAGTATTTT
TRBJ2-1,TRBV29-1,-,-,CSVPSPGLNNEQFF,TGCAGCGTTCCTTCTCCGGGACTTAACAATGAGCAGTTCTTC
TRBJ1-5,TRBV27,-,-,CASRRNGQIYSNQPQHF,TGTGCCAGCAGGAGAAACGGACAGATCTATAGCAATCAGCCCCAGCATTTT
TRBJ2-5,TRBV7-7,TRBD2,few,CASSPGRVETQYF,TGTGCTAGCAGCCCAGGGAGGGTTGAGACCCAGTACTTC
TRBJ2-2,TRBV7-9,TRBD2,-,CASSFTSGIGTGELFF,TGTGCCAGCAGCTTTACTAGCGGGATAGGCACCGGGGAGCTGTTTTTT
TRBJ1-5,TRBV5-1,-,-,CASSLAGQPQHF,TGCGCCAGCAGCTTGGCGGGACAGCCCCAGCATTTT
TRBJ1-2,TRBV10-2,TRBD1,-,CASRTGANYGYTF,TGCGCCAGCAGAACAGGGGCCAACTATGGCTACACCTTC
TRBJ2-3,TRBV7-3,-,few,CASSKYGDTQYF,TGTGCCAGCAGCAAGTACGGGGATACGCAGTATTTT
TRBJ1-5,TRBV28,-,-,CASRNVGNQPQHF,TGTGCCAGCAGGAATGTAGGCAATCAGCCCCAGCATTTT
TRBJ2-3,TRBV27,-,-,CASRRSSTDTQYF,TGTGCCAGCAGGCGCTCGAGCACAGATACGCAGTATTTT
TRBJ1-1,TRBV4-3,-,-,CASSPRVDDTEAFF,TGCGCCAGCAGCCCTAGGGTAGACGACACTGAAGCTTTCTTT
TRBJ1-2,TRBV5-4,TRBD1,-,CASSFRQGDYGYTF,TGTGCCAGCAGCTTTCGGCAGGGGGACTATGGCTACACCTTC